These T cell receptor beta chains were read from a single sample in a study of OX40 agonist ivuxolimab in advanced cancers. Some clones are missing from TCRdb's copy, which holds only in-frame ones; the method was immunoSEQ multiplex PCR. The table lists around 50,000 clones, about 90% of them singletons. Sequencing used CD4+ or CD8+ T cells sorted from blood, obtained in a trial of the OX40 agonist ivuxolimab. The source of these receptors is an adult with an advanced solid tumor such as melanoma, head and neck, liver or kidney cancer. Each CDR3 is given with its conserved first and last residue. D genes are given only for firm matches. Size is omitted from some rows. Given values are once, few, many or a class for expanded clones.

.	.	TRBJ2-4	TRBV28	CASSLVGRDIQYF	TGTGCCAGCAGTTTGGTGGGGAGAGACATTCAGTACTTC
TRBD1	.	TRBJ2-7	TRBV5-1	CASSLFPPGQASYEQYF	TGCGCCAGCAGCTTGTTTCCCCCGGGACAGGCAAGCTACGAGCAGTACTTC
.	once	TRBJ2-2	TRBV9	CASSPLWTENTGELFF	TGTGCCAGCAGCCCCCTTTGGACAGAGAACACCGGGGAGCTGTTTTTT
TRBD2	.	TRBJ2-7	TRBV18	CASSPGGTGSYEQYF	TGTGCCAGCTCACCGGGGGGGACTGGCTCGTACGAGCAGTACTTC
.	.	TRBJ2-5	TRBV11-1	CASSYWKETQYF	TGTGCCAGCAGCTATTGGAAAGAGACCCAGTACTTC
.	.	TRBJ1-5	TRBV19	CASSMKTFPRPQHF	TGTGCCAGTAGTATGAAGACGTTTCCCAGGCCCCAGCATTTT
.	.	TRBJ2-7	TRBV5-4	CASSRRDTSYEQYF	TGTGCCAGCAGCCGACGGGACACTTCCTACGAGCAGTACTTC
.	.	TRBJ2-2	TRBV10-3	CAISQNPGSTGELFF	TGTGCCATCAGCCAAAACCCGGGCTCCACCGGGGAGCTGTTTTTT
.	.	TRBJ2-2	TRBV5-1	CASSLSGAGELFF	TGCGCCAGCAGCTTGTCTGGGGCCGGGGAGCTGTTTTTT
.	.	TRBJ1-1	TRBV4-2	CASSQDSLVVNTEAFF	TGTGCCAGCAGCCAAGATAGCTTAGTGGTGAACACTGAAGCTTTCTTT
.	.	TRBJ2-5	TRBV19	CASSIGGSETQYF	TGTGCCAGTAGTATTGGGGGGTCCGAGACCCAGTACTTC
.	.	TRBJ1-1	TRBV18	CASSPTTDEAFF	TGTGCCAGCTCACCAACGACGGATGAAGCTTTCTTT
TRBD1	.	TRBJ1-1	TRBV18	CASSTTGTGATDTEAFF	TGTGCCAGCTCAACGACAGGGACAGGGGCTACAGACACTGAAGCTTTCTTT